These 23 T cell receptor beta chains originate from one sample sequenced in a study of T-cell reconstitution after alpha-beta-depleted transplantation in children (dated by TCRdb to about 2016). The library was made by PCR. The instrument was an Illumina HiSeq 2500. To normalize quantification of the TCRbeta repertoire, the TCR libraries were built with molecular barcoding that relied on unique molecular identifiers. TCRdb took the public reads, trimmed them with fastp at Q25, ran MiXCR for clone calling and kept in-frame beta chains. Rows merge per CDR3 protein into single entries with the most common DNA and genes. The sample contains more than 400,000 distinct CDR3 sequences, roughly 43% of them found a single time. 27% of the sample is in the top ten clones. This specimen's treatment or condition label, interpreted: allogeneic hematopoietic cell transplantation with graft depleted of TCRalphabeta T cells and CD19 B cells.

The sequencing used PBMCs, collected before TCRalphabeta/CD19-depleted stem cell transplant. The receptor set was obtained from a girl aged 2-10 years with aplastic anemia, due to receive a stem cell transplant.

The chain is built from TRBV20-1 and TRBJ2-7; possibly TRBD2 for D (7 bases). Germline loops: CDR1 DFQATT, CDR2 SNEGSKA (reference sequence). Trimming took off 3 bases at V and 1 base at J, with 16 bases between the two ends. The CDR3 spans 15 residues. The CDR3 region has the DNA TGCAGTGCTAGCGAGGGGCGGGGGCCTTCCTACGAGCAGTACTTC. Translation: CSASEGRGPSYEQYF.

The chain joins TRBV6-1 to TRBJ2-2; a possible D gene is TRBD2 (7 bases). The CDR3 covers 16 residues. The V end lost 6 bases, the J end lost 2 bases, and 16 bases lay between the germline ends. CDR1 is MNHNS and CDR2 is SASEGT in the germline V gene. CDR3 amino acids: CASSPEGGTNTGELFF. The CDR3 DNA reads as TGTGCCAGCAGCCCCGAGGGGGGGACTAACACCGGGGAGCTGTTTTTT.

The CDR3 DNA reads TGCGCCAGCAGCTCGGGGCTCTATGGCTACACCTTC. Encoded protein: CASSSGLYGYTF. J is TRBJ1-2 and V is TRBV5-1, with a weak D call TRBD1 (5 bases). CDR1 and CDR2 from the germline V gene are SGHRS and YFSETQ. This CDR3 has 12 residues. V was trimmed by 3 bases and J by 4 bases, leaving 7 bases between them.

The DNA of the CDR3 is TGTGCCAGCAGCTTAGAGTCACAGAGCCAAGAGACCCAGTACTTC. Its translation is CASSLESQSQETQYF. The V gene is TRBV7-6, the J gene TRBJ2-5; no clear D gene. There are 15 residues in the CDR3. Looked up from germline, CDR1 is SGHVS and CDR2 is FNYEAQ. V was pared by 1 base and J by 1 base, with 10 bases between.

This clonotype was recorded many times. The chain carries TRBV4-1 and TRBJ1-4, with D perhaps matching TRBD1 (5 bases). V lost 0 bases and J 5 bases, leaving 19 bases between the germline ends. The CDR3 has 18 amino acids. Per germline, CDR1 MGHRA and CDR2 YSYEKL. The CDR3 region has the DNA TGCGCCAGCAGCCAAGATCCGTTGAATGGGGGAGCCAATGAAAAACTGTTTTTT. It translates to CASSQDPLNGGANEKLFF.

This clonotype was recorded at least ten times. The J gene is TRBJ2-3, the V gene TRBV3-1; possibly TRBD1 or TRBD2 for D (5 bases each). From germline, CDR1 is LGHDT and CDR2 YNNKEL (reference sequence). The CDR3 loop spans 14 amino acids. V was shortened by 1 base and J by 5 bases, with 10 bases between the two germline ends. CDR3: CASSQAGAGDTQYF. The CDR3 region has the DNA TGTGCCAGCAGCCAAGCCGGGGCAGGAGATACGCAGTATTTT.

Comment on this clonotype: This sequence may be a read error, since a much larger clone differs from it by one base. This sequence joins TRBV5-1 and TRBJ2-7; TRBD2 matches 8 bases. Germline V CDR1 and CDR2: SGHRS, YFSETQ. The CDR3 spans 16 residues. CDR3 DNA: TGCGCCAACAGCCCGCTCGAGGGACTAGAGGGACGCGAGCAGTACTTC. Translation: CANSPLEGLEGREQYF.

This clonotype was seen more than once but under ten times. This chain connects TRBV5-1 to TRBJ2-7; TRBD1 matches 7 bases. V lost 4 bases, J lost 4 bases, and 8 bases stayed unmatched. Germline values: CDR1 SGHRS, CDR2 YFSETQ. The CDR3 is 14 residues long. The CDR3 bases are TGCGCCAGCAGCCCGGGGACAGTGCGATACGAGCAGTACTTC. Translated: CASSPGTVRYEQYF.

Only a few counts were recorded for this clonotype. The gene calls are TRBV4-3 and TRBJ1-1, with D unclear. The CDR3 spans 14 residues. Trimming left V 4 bases short and J 3 bases short, with 12 bases between. CDR1 LGHNA and CDR2 YSLEER come from the germline V gene. The DNA of the CDR3 is TGCGCCAGCAGCCTCGGACTTGGGGACACTGAAGCTTTCTTT. Residues: CASSLGLGDTEAFF.

This clonotype has a handful of counts. The CDR3: CASSQEGTSGPNEQFF. The CDR3 region has the DNA TGCGCCAGCAGCCAAGAGGGGACTAGCGGTCCTAATGAGCAGTTCTTC. The rearrangement uses TRBV4-3 and TRBJ2-1, with TRBD2 matching over 11 bases. Trimming took 0 bases from V and 7 from J; bases not matched to a gene: 5. This CDR3 has 16 amino acids. Germline V gene data show CDR1 as LGHNA and CDR2 as YSLEER.

The V and J genes are TRBV5-1 and TRBJ2-3; TRBD2 agrees at 11 bases. CDR1 SGHRS and CDR2 YFSETQ come from the germline V gene. The V gene end was trimmed by 4 bases and the J gene end by 4 bases; junction bases not matched to a gene: 8. This CDR3 spans 16 amino acids. CDR3 in amino acids: CASSHGSGGAPDTQYF. The CDR3 DNA sequence: TGCGCCAGCAGCCACGGTAGCGGGGGGGCCCCAGATACGCAGTATTTT. The variable domain in full, with the rest retrieved from reference TRBV5-1 and TRBJ2-3, is KAGVTQTPRYLIKTRGQQVTLSCSPISGHRSVSWYQQTPGQGLQFLFEYFSETQRNKGNFPGRFSGRQFSNSRSEMNVSTLELGDSALYLCASSHGSGGAPDTQYFGPGTRLTVL.

The V call is TRBV7-2, the J call TRBJ2-1; 16 bases agree with TRBD2. Trimming cost V 5 bases and J 8 bases; bases outside gene matches: 6. CDR1 SGHTA and CDR2 FQGNSA come from the germline V gene. The CDR3 extends over 16 amino acids. The CDR3 DNA reads as TGTGCCAGCAGCCCGGGACTAGCGGGAGGGCCGGATGAGCAGTTCTTC. It encodes CASSPGLAGGPDEQFF.

The chain links TRBV5-1 to TRBJ2-3; 10 bases are shared with TRBD2. Trimming removed 4 bases from V and 4 bases from J; junction bases left unmatched: 12. Germline V gene lookup returns CDR1 SGHRS and CDR2 YFSETQ. The CDR3 contains 17 residues. The CDR3 nucleotides are TGCGCCAGCAGCCAAGGAGAGACTAGCGGGCGGCCAGATACGCAGTATTTT. It codes for CASSQGETSGRPDTQYF.

The genes are TRBV4-3 and TRBJ1-2, with 7 bases matching TRBD1. Germline-derived CDR1 and CDR2 are LGHNA and YSLEER. There are 15 residues in the CDR3. With 4 bases clipped from V and 3 bases from J, the junction kept 8 bases outside the gene matches. The chain's CDR3 is CASSPEEGAHYGYTF. The CDR3 nucleotides are TGCGCCAGCAGCCCAGAAGAGGGGGCGCACTATGGCTACACCTTC.

This clonotype appeared many times. The rearrangement links TRBV3-1 to TRBJ2-2; D is ambiguous. V was trimmed by 0 bases and J by 6 bases, leaving 2 bases between them. The CDR3 has 12 amino acids. Germline V gene lookup returns CDR1 LGHDT and CDR2 YNNKEL (reference sequence). The CDR3 protein is CASSQEPGELFF. As DNA, the CDR3 is TGTGCCAGCAGCCAAGAGCCCGGGGAGCTGTTTTTT.

V gene TRBV15 combines with J gene TRBJ2-5, with 7 bases identical to TRBD1. This CDR3 has 15 residues. Germline V lookup: CDR1 LNHNV, CDR2 YYDKDF (reference sequence). Trimming removed 4 bases from V and 2 bases from J; junction bases left unmatched: 7. CDR3 amino acids: CATSTMGQSQETQYF. The DNA for the CDR3 is TGTGCCACCAGCACCATGGGACAGAGTCAAGAGACCCAGTACTTC.

The V and J genes are TRBV15 and TRBJ2-7, with D maybe TRBD1 (6 bases). With 1 base removed from V and 0 bases from J, the gap between germline ends came to 10 bases. Germline V CDR1 and CDR2: LNHNV, YYDKDF (reference sequence). The CDR3 is 15 residues long. The CDR3 nucleotides read TGTGCCACCAGCAGAGGACAGGCCAGCTCCTACGAGCAGTACTTC. The encoded protein is CATSRGQASSYEQYF.

V is TRBV5-1 and J is TRBJ2-6; 10 bases agree with TRBD1. Trimming at V came to 4 bases and at J to 2 bases, leaving 12 bases not matched to a gene. The CDR3 runs to 19 residues. CDR1 and CDR2 from the germline V gene are SGHRS and YFSETQ. The CDR3 loop is CASSLTGGVSLTGANVLTF. Written as DNA, the CDR3 is TGCGCCAGCAGCCTGACAGGGGGCGTCAGTCTCACTGGGGCCAACGTCCTGACTTTC.

This clonotype was detected a few times. This rearrangement joins TRBV18 to TRBJ1-2; no definite D call. Germline CDR1 is KGHSH and CDR2 is LQKENI. The CDR3 extends over 15 amino acids. V was shortened by 1 base and J by 8 bases, with 17 bases between the two germline ends. The CDR3 sequence: CASSPQSLGLEGYTF. DNA of the CDR3: TGTGCCAGCTCACCACAGAGTCTAGGGCTGGAGGGCTACACCTTC. Full variable domain (rest looked up from reference TRBV18 and TRBJ1-2): NAGVMQNPRHLVRRRGQEARLRCSPMKGHSHVYWYRQLPEEGLKFMVYLQKENIIDESGMPKERFSAEFPKEGPSILRIQQVVRGDSAAYFCASSPQSLGLEGYTFGSGTRLTVV.

Ten or more counts support this clonotype. Here the CDR3 reads CASSLVLGLETQYF. In DNA, the CDR3 is TGTGCCAGCAGCTTAGTGCTCGGGTTGGAGACCCAGTACTTC. V usage is TRBV7-7 and J usage is TRBJ2-5, with unresolved D. V lost 1 base to trimming and J lost 5 bases, with 11 bases between them. This CDR3 contains 14 residues. The germline gives CDR1 SSHAT, CDR2 FNYEAQ (reference sequence).

This clonotype was seen a few times. The rearrangement links TRBV20-1 to TRBJ2-5, with a tentative D call TRBD2 (5 bases). CDR3 size: 11 residues. Trimming cost V 5 bases and J 5 bases, with 9 bases left between them. CDR1 and CDR2 (germline): DFQATT, SNEGSKA (reference sequence). The CDR3 DNA sequence: TGCAGTGCTCCACGGGGTGAGACCCAGTACTTC. It is translated as CSAPRGETQYF.

This chain uses TRBV6-2 or TRBV6-3 with TRBJ2-1; 8 bases match TRBD2. This CDR3 region has 16 residues. Germline values: CDR1 MNHEY, CDR2 SVGEGT. V lost 6 bases, J lost 0 bases, and 7 bases stayed unmatched. CDR3 residues: CASSRLAPSSYNEQFF. The CDR3 DNA reads as TGTGCCAGCAGCAGACTAGCGCCTAGCTCCTACAATGAGCAGTTCTTC.

In DNA, the CDR3 is TGCAGTGCTAGACCTACCTTGGGACAGGCCTACGAGCAGTACTTC. Translation: CSARPTLGQAYEQYF. The chain links TRBV20-1 to TRBJ2-7; 8 bases align to TRBD1. Per germline, CDR1 DFQATT and CDR2 SNEGSKA (reference sequence). This CDR3 is built from 15 residues. V gave up 2 bases and J gave up 2 bases; unmatched junction bases: 8.